A selection of T cell receptor beta chains follows, all from one sample in a study of immune characterization of retroperitoneal liposarcoma. TCRdb reprocessed the PCR reads via MiXCR and lists one record per CDR3 protein. This table holds fewer than 25,000 distinct CDR3 sequences, 35% to 45% found once. Sequenced input: blood. The receptors were gathered from a male donor with retroperitoneal liposarcoma. CDR3s include the opening cysteine and the closing phenylalanine or tryptophan. A clone size is listed for some rows: how often the clone was seen (once, few, many), or a class if it is expanded.

V gene,clone size,CDR3 protein
TRBV4-1,-,CASSQELAGGTDTQYF
TRBV7-6,-,CASRPGQITEAFF
TRBV6-1,many,CASSPFGPTSTDTQYF
TRBV23-1,-,CASSHKRGQGKNIQYF
TRBV27,few,CASSLSGGTSYEQYF
TRBV7-3,-,CASSSGTSVDTQYF
TRBV6-1,medium-sized,CASSVSWGQETQYF
TRBV6-4,once,CASSDSTGGYNVQYF
TRBV6-1,many,CASSEPGQGANIQYF
TRBV27,many,CASKPEGSRGNIQYF
TRBV6-2/TRBV6-3,once,CATQTRALAANTGELFF
TRBV6-1,-,CANSEGGGASRVGNQPQHF
TRBV7-6,-,CASSPEDSDSFYNEQYF
TRBV12-3/TRBV12-4,-,CASSPGLSGGSKNIQYF
TRBV7-2,-,CASSLAILYQETQFF
TRBV7-8,medium-sized,CASSPRLAGGIDEQYF
TRBV12-3/TRBV12-4,medium-sized,CASSLVSSTDTQYF
TRBV7-6,many,CASSLEYYTEAFF
TRBV11-3,-,CASRPTGSKYEQYF
TRBV7-2,medium-sized,CASSLGIYEQFF
TRBV6-1,many,CASSERVAGNEQFF
TRBV11-1,-,CASSLQGDLRNEQFF
TRBV12-3/TRBV12-4,-,CASSFFGSPLHF
TRBV6-1,few,CASSFRQAMTDTQYF
TRBV4-1,-,CASSQAWTRDYEQYF
TRBV27,-,CASSSLWAGSSTDTQYF
TRBV6-2/TRBV6-3,-,CASRLSRGSDTQYF
TRBV12-3/TRBV12-4,-,CASSPRWGTGELFF
TRBV11-1,many,CASSLAGTVSYNEQFF
TRBV6-6,-,CASSYRPYEQFF
TRBV7-2,-,CASSIQGESDEQYF
TRBV6-1,-,CASSRGGGTDNQPQHF
TRBV27,medium-sized,CASSFSGSYEQFF